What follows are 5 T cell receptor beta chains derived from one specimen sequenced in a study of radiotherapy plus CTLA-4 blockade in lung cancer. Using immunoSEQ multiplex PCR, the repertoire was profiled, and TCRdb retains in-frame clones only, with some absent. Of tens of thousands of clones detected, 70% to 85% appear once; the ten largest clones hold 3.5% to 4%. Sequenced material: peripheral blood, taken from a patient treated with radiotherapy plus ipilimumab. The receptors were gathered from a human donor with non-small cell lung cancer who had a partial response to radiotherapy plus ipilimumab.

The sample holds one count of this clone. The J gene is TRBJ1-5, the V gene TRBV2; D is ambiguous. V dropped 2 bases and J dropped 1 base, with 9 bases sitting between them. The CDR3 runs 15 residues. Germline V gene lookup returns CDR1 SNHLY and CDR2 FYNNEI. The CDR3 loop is CASSENTLSNQPQHF. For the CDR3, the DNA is TGTGCCAGCAGTGAAAACACCTTAAGCAATCAGCCCCAGCATTTT.

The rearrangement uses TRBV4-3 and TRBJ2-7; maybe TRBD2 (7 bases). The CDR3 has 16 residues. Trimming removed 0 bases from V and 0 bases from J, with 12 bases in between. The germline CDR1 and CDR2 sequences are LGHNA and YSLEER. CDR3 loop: CASSQEEGGISYEQYF. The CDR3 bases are TGCGCCAGCAGCCAAGAAGAGGGGGGGATCTCCTACGAGCAGTACTTC.

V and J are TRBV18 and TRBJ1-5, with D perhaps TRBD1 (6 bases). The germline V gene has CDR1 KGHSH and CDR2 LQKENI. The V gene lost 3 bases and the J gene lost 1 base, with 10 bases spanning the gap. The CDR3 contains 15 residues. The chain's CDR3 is CASSPEQGSNQPQHF. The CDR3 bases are TGTGCCAGCTCACCCGAACAGGGAAGCAATCAGCCCCAGCATTTT. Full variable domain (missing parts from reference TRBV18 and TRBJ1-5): NAGVMQNPRHLVRRRGQEARLRCSPMKGHSHVYWYRQLPEEGLKFMVYLQKENIIDESGMPKERFSAEFPKEGPSILRIQQVVRGDSAAYFCASSPEQGSNQPQHFGDGTRLSIL.

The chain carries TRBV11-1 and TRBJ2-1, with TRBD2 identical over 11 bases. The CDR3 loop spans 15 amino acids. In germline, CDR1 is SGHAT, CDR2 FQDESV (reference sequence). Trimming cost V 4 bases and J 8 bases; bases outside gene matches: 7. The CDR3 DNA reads TGTGCCAGCAGCTCGCGTAGCGGGGGGGCGGATGAGCAGTTCTTC. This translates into CASSSRSGGADEQFF.

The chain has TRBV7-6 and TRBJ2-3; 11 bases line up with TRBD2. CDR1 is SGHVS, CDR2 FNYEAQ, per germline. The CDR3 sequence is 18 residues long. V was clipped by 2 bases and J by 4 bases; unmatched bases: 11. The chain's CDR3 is CASSLFSVAGGPPDTQYF. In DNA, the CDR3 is TGTGCCAGCAGCTTATTCTCCGTAGCGGGGGGGCCCCCAGATACGCAGTATTTT.